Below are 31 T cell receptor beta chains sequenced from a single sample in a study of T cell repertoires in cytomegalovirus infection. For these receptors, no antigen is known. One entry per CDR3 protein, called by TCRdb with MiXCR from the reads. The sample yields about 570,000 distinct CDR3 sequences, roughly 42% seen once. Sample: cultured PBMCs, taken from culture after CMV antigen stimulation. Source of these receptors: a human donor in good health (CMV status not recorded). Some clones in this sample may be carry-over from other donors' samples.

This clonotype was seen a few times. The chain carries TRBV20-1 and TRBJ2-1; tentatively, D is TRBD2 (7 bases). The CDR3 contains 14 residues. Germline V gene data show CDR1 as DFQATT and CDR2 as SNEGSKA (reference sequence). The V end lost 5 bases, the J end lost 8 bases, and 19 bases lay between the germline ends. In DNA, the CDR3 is TGCAGTGCTGGGAGGGGGTTTAGCGGAGATGAGCAGTTCTTC. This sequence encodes CSAGRGFSGDEQFF.

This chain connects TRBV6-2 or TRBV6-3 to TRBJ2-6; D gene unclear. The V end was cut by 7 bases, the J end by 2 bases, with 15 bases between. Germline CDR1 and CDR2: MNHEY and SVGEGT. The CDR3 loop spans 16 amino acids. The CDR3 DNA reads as TGTGCCAGCAACGACCGCAAGCAGGCTGGGGCCAACGTCCTGACTTTC. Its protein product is CASNDRKQAGANVLTF.

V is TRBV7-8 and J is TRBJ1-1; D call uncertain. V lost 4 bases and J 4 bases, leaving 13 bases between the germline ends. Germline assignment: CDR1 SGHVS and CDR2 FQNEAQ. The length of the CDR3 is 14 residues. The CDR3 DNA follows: TGTGCCAGCAGCTCAGTACGGGGAGGCACTGAAGCTTTCTTT. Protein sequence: CASSSVRGGTEAFF.

CDR3 sequence reads: CSARAGGFRLLNTEAFF. The CDR3 nucleotides are TGCAGTGCTAGGGCAGGGGGGTTTAGATTGTTAAACACTGAAGCTTTCTTT. This sequence joins TRBV20-1 and TRBJ1-1; TRBD1 aligns across 7 bases. Germline CDR1 is DFQATT and CDR2 is SNEGSKA (reference sequence). This CDR3 comprises 17 residues. V dropped 3 bases and J dropped 2; count of bases not matched to a gene: 15.

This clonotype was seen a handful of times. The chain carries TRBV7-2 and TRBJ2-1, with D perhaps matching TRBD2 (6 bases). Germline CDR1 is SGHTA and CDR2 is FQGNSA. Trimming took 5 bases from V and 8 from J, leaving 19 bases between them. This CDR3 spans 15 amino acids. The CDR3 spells CASSRGGASSHEQFF. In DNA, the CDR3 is TGTGCCAGCAGCCGCGGCGGGGCTTCCAGCCATGAGCAGTTCTTC.

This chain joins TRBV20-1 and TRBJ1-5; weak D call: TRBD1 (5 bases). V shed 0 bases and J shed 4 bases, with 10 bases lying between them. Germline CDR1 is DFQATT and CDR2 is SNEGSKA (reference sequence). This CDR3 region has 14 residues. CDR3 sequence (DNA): TGCAGTGCTAGAGAGGGGGGACCTAATCAGCCCCAGCATTTT. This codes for CSAREGGPNQPQHF.

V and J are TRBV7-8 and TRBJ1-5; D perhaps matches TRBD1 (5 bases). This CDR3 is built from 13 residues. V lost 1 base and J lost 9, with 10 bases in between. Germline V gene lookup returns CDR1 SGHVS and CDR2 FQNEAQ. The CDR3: CASSLEGRGPQHF. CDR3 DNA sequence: TGTGCCAGCAGCTTAGAGGGAAGGGGGCCCCAGCATTTT. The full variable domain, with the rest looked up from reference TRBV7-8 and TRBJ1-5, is GAGVSQSPRYKVAKRGQDVALRCDPISGHVSLFWYQQALGQGPEFLTYFQNEAQLDKSGLPSDRFFAERPEGSVSTLKIQRTQQEDSAVYLCASSLEGRGPQHFGDGTRLSIL.

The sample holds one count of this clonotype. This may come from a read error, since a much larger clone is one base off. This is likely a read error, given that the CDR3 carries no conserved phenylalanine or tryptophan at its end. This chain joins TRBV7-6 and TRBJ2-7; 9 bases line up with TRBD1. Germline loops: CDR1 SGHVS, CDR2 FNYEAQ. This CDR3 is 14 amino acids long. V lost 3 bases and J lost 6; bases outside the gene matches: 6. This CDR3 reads CASSLSGTGFEQYL. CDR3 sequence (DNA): TGTGCCAGCAGCTTGTCCGGGACAGGGTTCGAGCAGTACTTA.

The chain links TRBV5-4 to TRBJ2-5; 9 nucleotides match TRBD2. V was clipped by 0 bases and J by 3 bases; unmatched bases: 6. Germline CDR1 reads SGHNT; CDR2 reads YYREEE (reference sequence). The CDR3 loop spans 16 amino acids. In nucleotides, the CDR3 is TGTGCCAGCAGCTTGGGAGTGACTAGCGGAAAAGAGACCCAGTACTTC. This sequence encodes CASSLGVTSGKETQYF.

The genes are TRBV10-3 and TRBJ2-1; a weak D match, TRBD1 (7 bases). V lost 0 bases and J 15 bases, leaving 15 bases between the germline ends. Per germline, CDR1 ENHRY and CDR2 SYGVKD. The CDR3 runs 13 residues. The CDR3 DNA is TGTGCCATCAGTGAGTCGATGGGCCAGGGGGGGTTCTTC. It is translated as CAISESMGQGGFF.

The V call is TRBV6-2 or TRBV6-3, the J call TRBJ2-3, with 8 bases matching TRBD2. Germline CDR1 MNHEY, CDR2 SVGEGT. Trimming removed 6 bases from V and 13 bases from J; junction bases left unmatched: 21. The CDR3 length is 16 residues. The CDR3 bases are TGTGCCAGCAGAAGCACTAGCGGCTCCACCCTCAGCGAGAAGTATTTT. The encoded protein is CASRSTSGSTLSEKYF.

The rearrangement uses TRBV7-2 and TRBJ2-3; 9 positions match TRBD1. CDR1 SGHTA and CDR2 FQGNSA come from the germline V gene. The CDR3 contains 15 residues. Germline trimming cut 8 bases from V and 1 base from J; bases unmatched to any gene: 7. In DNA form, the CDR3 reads TGTGCCAGCCGAGCCTGGACAGGGGGCACAGATACGCAGTATTTT. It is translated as CASRAWTGGTDTQYF.

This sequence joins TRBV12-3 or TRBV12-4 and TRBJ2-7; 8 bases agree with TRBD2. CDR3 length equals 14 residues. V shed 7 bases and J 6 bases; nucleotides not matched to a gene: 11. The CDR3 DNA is TGTGCCAGCACGGGCGGGGGGACTTTACGCGAGCAGTACTTC. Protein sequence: CASTGGGTLREQYF.

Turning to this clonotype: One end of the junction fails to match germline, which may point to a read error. Written as DNA, the CDR3 is TGTGCCAGCGGAGACAGGGGATCGGATTCACCCCTCCACTTT. As protein: CASGDRGSDSPLHF. The chain carries TRBV4-1 and TRBJ1-6, with 8 bases that match TRBD1. The germline V gene encodes CDR1 MGHRA and CDR2 YSYEKL. This CDR3 region has 14 residues.

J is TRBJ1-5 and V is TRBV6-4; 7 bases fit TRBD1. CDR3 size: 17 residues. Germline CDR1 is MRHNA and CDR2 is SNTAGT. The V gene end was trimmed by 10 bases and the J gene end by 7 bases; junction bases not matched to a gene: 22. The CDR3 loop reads CATDRGQEKSGFQPQHF. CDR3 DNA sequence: TGTGCCACCGACCGCGGACAGGAGAAAAGTGGGTTCCAGCCCCAGCATTTT.

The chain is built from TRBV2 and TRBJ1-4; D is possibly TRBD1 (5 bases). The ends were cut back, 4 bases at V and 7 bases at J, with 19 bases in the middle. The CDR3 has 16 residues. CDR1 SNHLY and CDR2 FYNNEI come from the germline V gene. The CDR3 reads CASSGGAGTPGEKLFF. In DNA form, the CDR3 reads TGTGCCAGCAGTGGGGGAGCTGGGACCCCTGGTGAAAAACTGTTTTTT.

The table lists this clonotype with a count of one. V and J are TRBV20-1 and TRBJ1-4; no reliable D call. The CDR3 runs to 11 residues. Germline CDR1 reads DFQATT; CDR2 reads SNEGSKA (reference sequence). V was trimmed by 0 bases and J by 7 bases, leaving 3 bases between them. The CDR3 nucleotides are TGCAGTGCTAGAGAGGGTGAAAAACTGTTTTTT. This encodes CSAREGEKLFF.

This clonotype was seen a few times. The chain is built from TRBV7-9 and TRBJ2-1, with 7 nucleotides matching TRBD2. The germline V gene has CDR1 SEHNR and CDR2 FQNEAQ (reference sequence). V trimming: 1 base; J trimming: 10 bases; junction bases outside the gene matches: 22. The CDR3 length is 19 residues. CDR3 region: CASSLEPLLKRDPVREQFF. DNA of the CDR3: TGTGCCAGCAGCTTAGAGCCCCTCCTTAAGCGGGATCCCGTGAGGGAGCAGTTCTTC.

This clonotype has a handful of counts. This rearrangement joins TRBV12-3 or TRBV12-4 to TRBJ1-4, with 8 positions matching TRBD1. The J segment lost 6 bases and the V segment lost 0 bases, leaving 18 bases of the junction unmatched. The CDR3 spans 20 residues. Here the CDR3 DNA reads TGTGCCAGCAGTTTAGCCTCACCTTACAGGACAGGGAAGTTGCATGAAAAACTGTTTTTT. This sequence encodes CASSLASPYRTGKLHEKLFF.

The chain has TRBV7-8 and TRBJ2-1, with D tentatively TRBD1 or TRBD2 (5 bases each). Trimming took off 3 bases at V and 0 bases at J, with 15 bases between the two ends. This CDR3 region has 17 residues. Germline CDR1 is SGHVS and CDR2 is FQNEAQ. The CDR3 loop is CASSFPQSGSSYNEQFF. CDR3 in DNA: TGTGCCAGCAGCTTTCCGCAGTCAGGGAGCTCCTACAATGAGCAGTTCTTC.

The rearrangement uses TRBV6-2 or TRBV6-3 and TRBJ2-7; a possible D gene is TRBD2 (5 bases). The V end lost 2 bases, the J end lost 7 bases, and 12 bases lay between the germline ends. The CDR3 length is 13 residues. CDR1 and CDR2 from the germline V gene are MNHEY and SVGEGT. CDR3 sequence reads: CASSYLTWREQYF. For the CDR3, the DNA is TGTGCCAGCAGTTACCTCACGTGGAGGGAGCAGTACTTC.

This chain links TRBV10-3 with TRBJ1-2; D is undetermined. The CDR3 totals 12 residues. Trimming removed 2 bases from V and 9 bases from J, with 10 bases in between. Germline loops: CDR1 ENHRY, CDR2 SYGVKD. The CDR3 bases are TGTGCCATCAGTGAGCCCCCAGGCAGCTACACCTTC. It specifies CAISEPPGSYTF.

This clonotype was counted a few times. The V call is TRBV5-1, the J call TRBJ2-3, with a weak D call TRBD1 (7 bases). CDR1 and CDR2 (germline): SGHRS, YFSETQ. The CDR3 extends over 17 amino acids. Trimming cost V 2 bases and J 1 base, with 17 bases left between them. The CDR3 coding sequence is TGCGCCAGCAGCTTCCAAGGCAGGGGGGAAGGCACAGATACGCAGTATTTT. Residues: CASSFQGRGEGTDTQYF.

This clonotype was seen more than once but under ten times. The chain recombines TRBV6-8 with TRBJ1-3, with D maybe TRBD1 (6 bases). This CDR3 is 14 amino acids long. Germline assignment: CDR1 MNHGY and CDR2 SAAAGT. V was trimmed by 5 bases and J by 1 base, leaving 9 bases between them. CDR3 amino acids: CASSTGFSGNTIYF. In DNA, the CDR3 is TGTGCCAGCAGTACAGGGTTTTCTGGAAACACCATATATTTT.

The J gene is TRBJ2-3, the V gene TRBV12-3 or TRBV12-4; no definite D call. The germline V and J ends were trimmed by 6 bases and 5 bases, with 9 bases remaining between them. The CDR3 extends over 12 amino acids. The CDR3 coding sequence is TGTGCCAGCAGGCGCGATGGAGATACGCAGTATTTT. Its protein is CASRRDGDTQYF.

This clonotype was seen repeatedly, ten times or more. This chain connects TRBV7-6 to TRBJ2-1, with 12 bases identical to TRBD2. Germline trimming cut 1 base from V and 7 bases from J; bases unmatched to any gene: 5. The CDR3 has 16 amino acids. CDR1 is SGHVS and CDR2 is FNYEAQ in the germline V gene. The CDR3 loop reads CASSLELAGGENEQFF. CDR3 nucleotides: TGTGCCAGCAGCTTAGAGCTAGCGGGAGGGGAAAATGAGCAGTTCTTC.

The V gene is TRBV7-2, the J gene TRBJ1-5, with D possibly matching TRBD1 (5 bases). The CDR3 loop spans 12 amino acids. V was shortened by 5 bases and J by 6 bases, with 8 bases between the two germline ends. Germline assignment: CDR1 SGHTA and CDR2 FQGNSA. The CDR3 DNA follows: TGTGCCAGCAGCCGGGACGCTCAGCCCCAGCATTTT. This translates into CASSRDAQPQHF.

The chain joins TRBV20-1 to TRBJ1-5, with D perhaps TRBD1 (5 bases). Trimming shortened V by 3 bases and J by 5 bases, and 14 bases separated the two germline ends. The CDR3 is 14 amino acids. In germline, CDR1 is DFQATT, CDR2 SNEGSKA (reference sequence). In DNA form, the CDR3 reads TGCAGTGCTAGGGGTATGTCGGGGGATCAGCCCCAGCATTTT. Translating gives CSARGMSGDQPQHF.

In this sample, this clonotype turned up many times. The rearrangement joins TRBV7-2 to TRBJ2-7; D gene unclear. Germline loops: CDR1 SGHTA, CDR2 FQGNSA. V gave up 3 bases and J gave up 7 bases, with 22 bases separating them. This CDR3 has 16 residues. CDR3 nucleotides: TGTGCCAGCAGCTTGGAATCTCCCCCGACCCTTGGGGAGCAGTACTTC. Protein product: CASSLESPPTLGEQYF. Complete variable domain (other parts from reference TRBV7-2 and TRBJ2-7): GAGVSQSPSNKVTEKGKDVELRCDPISGHTALYWYRQSLGQGLEFLIYFQGNSAPDKSGLPSDRFSAERTGGSVSTLTIQRTQQEDSAVYLCASSLESPPTLGEQYFGPGTRLTVT.

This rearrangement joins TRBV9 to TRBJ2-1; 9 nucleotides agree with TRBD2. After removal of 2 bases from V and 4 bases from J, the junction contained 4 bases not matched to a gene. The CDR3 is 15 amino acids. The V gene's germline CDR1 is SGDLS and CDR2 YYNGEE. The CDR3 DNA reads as TGTGCCAGCAGCGTGGCGGGAGGGGGGTACAATGAGCAGTTCTTC. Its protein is CASSVAGGGYNEQFF.

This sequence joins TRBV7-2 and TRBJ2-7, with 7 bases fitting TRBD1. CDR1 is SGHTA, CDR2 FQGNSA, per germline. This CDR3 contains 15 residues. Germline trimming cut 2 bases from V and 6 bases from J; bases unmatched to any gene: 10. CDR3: CASSLRTGVGPEQYF. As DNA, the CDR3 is TGTGCCAGCAGCTTAAGAACAGGGGTCGGGCCCGAGCAGTACTTC.